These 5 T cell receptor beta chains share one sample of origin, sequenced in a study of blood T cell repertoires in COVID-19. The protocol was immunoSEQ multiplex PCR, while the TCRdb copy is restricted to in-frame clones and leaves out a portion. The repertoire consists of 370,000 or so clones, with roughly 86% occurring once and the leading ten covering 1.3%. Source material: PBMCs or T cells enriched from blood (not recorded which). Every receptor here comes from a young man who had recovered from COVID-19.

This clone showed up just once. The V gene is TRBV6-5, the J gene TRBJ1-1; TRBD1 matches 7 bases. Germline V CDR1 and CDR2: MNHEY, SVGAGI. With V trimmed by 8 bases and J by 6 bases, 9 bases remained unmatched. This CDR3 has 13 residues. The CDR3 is CASLDRGHPEAFF. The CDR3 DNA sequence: TGTGCCAGCCTTGATAGGGGGCACCCTGAAGCTTTCTTT.

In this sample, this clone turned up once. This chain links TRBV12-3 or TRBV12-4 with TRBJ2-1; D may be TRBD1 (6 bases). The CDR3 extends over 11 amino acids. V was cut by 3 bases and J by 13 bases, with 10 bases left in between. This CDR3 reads CASSLTGHQFF. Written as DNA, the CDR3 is TGTGCCAGCAGTTTGACGGGACACCAGTTCTTC.

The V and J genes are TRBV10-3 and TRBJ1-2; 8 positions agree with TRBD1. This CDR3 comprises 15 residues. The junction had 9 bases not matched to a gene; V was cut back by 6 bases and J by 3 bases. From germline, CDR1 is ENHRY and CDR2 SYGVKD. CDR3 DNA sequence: TGTGCCATCAGCGCCCGGGGACAGGCTTACTATGGCTACACCTTC. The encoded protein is CAISARGQAYYGYTF.

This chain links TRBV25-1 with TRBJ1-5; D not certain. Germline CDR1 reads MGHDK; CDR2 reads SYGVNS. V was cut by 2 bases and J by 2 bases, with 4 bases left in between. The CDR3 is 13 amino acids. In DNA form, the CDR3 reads TGTGCCAGCAGTGAAGTATGCAATCAGCCCCAGCATTTT. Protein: CASSEVCNQPQHF.

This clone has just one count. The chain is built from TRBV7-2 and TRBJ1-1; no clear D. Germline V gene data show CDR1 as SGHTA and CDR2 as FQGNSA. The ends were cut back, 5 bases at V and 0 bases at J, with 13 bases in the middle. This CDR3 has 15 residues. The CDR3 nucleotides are TGTGCCAGCAGCCTGGTCGGCGGTATGAACACTGAAGCTTTCTTT. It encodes CASSLVGGMNTEAFF.